Below are 7 T cell receptor beta chains sequenced from a single sample in a study of siplizumab effects on memory and regulatory T cells. The repertoire was sequenced with immunoSEQ multiplex PCR; TCRdb's copy has only in-frame clones and lacks some. The repertoire has about 82,000 clones, approximately 88% of them found once; the top ten carry under 2%. Sequencing was done on a sample of Tregs sorted from blood. Receptors were obtained from a human donor in good health.

The chain uses TRBV19 and TRBJ1-1, with D uncertain. The CDR3 is 13 residues long. Germline V gene lookup returns CDR1 LNHDA and CDR2 SQIVND (reference sequence). V lost 1 base, J lost 1 base, and 4 bases lay in between. The CDR3 region has the DNA TGTGCCAGTAGTATAGCCACGAACACTGAAGCTTTCTTT. Translated: CASSIATNTEAFF.

The chain is built from TRBV5-1 and TRBJ2-3, with D possibly being TRBD2 (6 bases). Germline assignment: CDR1 SGHRS and CDR2 YFSETQ. The CDR3 loop spans 15 amino acids. V lost 3 bases, J lost 2 bases, and 13 bases lay in between. The CDR3 spells CASSWGEGATDTQYF. CDR3 sequence (DNA): TGCGCCAGCAGCTGGGGGGAAGGGGCCACAGATACGCAGTATTTT.

V usage is TRBV6-1 and J usage is TRBJ2-3; unclear D gene. V dropped 2 bases and J dropped 4 bases, with 1 base sitting between them. The V gene's germline CDR1 is MNHNS and CDR2 SASEGT. The CDR3 length is 11 residues. The CDR3 here is CASSESDTQYF. CDR3 coding DNA: TGTGCCAGCAGTGAATCAGATACGCAGTATTTT.

The chain links TRBV30 to TRBJ1-4; the D gene is possibly TRBD1 (6 bases). Germline values: CDR1 GTSNPN, CDR2 SVGIG (reference sequence). CDR3 size: 13 residues. V was pared by 5 bases and J by 8 bases, with 15 bases between. DNA of the CDR3: TGTGCCTGGCAGGGGCAGGGCGGCGAAAAACTGTTTTTT. Translation: CAWQGQGGEKLFF.

The chain employs TRBV6-6 and TRBJ2-2; the D gene is possibly TRBD2 (5 bases). V was trimmed by 0 bases and J by 7 bases, leaving 12 bases between them. The CDR3 extends over 15 amino acids. CDR1 is MNHNY, CDR2 SVGAGI, per germline (reference sequence). The CDR3 nucleotides read TGTGCCAGCAGTTACTCGGGTAGCGTAAACGGGGAGCTGTTTTTT. This encodes CASSYSGSVNGELFF.

This chain joins TRBV18 and TRBJ1-1; unclear D gene. CDR1 is KGHSH, CDR2 LQKENI, per germline. The CDR3 extends over 13 amino acids. V was trimmed by 5 bases and J by 5 bases, leaving 12 bases between them. The CDR3 nucleotides are TGTGCCAGCTCATCGAGACGGATTACTGAAGCTTTCTTT. Its protein is CASSSRRITEAFF.

The gene calls are TRBV6-5 and TRBJ1-1; 9 bases are shared with TRBD1. The germline CDR1 and CDR2 sequences are MNHEY and SVGAGI. The ends lost 6 bases at V and 5 bases at J; junction bases unmatched: 7. The CDR3 spans 14 residues. CDR3 loop: CASRSTGGRTEAFF. The CDR3 coding sequence is TGTGCCAGCAGGTCGACAGGGGGTCGAACTGAAGCTTTCTTT.